The 18 T cell receptor beta chains given below trace back to one sample, sequenced in a study of CD8+ T cells in alopecia areata listed by TCRdb under 2018. Receptor libraries were prepared by the immunoSEQ multiplex PCR assay. For TCR sequencing, RNA was extracted from every sample and reverse transcribed into cDNA to serve as template. The table comes from immuneACCESS by way of TCRdb, which keeps in-frame sequences with V and J called. Part of the clones is missing from these tables; in studies checked, under half for an unresolved V gene and the rest for unknown reasons. Counted in this sample were approximately 110,000 clones; 50% to 75% of them appeared once. The ten most abundant clones make up 9.5% to 15% of the sample. The time point tag for this specimen amounts to: 24 weeks on oral tofacitinib. Per the publication, the treatment or condition label means: oral pan-JAK inhibitor, 5-10 mg twice daily.

The specimen comprised CD8+ T cells sorted from blood, sampled at week 24, from a patient treated with tofacitinib. The receptors derive from a human donor with alopecia areata.

J is TRBJ1-5 and V is TRBV7-6, with a possible D match to TRBD1 (6 bases). Per the germline V gene, CDR1 is SGHVS and CDR2 is FNYEAQ. This CDR3 region has 16 residues. V lost 1 base and J lost 8, with 18 bases in between. As DNA, the CDR3 is TGTGCCAGCAGCTTAGGCGGGGGCAGGGCTCTTGAGCCCCAGCATTTT. It translates to CASSLGGGRALEPQHF.

The rearrangement joins TRBV27 to TRBJ1-2, with TRBD1 as a possible D gene (5 bases). Between the trimmed V and J ends, which lost 1 base and 8 bases, there was a span of 17 bases. CDR1 is MNHEY and CDR2 is SMNVEV in the germline V gene (reference sequence). This CDR3 contains 15 residues. CDR3: CASSLYPRQGVGYTF. For the CDR3, the DNA is TGTGCCAGCAGTTTATACCCCCGGCAGGGAGTCGGCTACACCTTC.

The chain has TRBV29-1 and TRBJ2-1, with 8 positions matching TRBD2. Trimming at V came to 5 bases and at J to 5 bases, leaving 8 bases not matched to a gene. This CDR3 region has 14 residues. The V gene's germline CDR1 is SQVTM and CDR2 ANQGSEA. CDR3 coding DNA: TGCAGCGTTCGGGGGGGGACGGTGGACAATGAGCAGTTCTTC. Its protein product is CSVRGGTVDNEQFF.

CDR3 sequence (DNA): TGTGCCAGCAGCGTATTCCGTACGGGCGGGGAGCTGTTTTTT. Its translation is CASSVFRTGGELFF. This chain uses TRBV7-9 with TRBJ2-2, with D uncertain. The CDR3 covers 14 residues. Germline lookup yields CDR1 SEHNR and CDR2 FQNEAQ (reference sequence). V lost 5 bases and J 7 bases, leaving 14 bases between the germline ends.

This clone was found once. The genes are TRBV27 and TRBJ1-2; maybe TRBD1 (5 bases). The CDR3 consists of 13 residues. The germline CDR1 and CDR2 sequences are MNHEY and SMNVEV (reference sequence). The ends were cut back, 10 bases at V and 3 bases at J, with 15 bases in the middle. CDR3 region: CATGGTEYYGYTF. The DNA for the CDR3 is TGTGCCACCGGGGGAACGGAGTACTATGGCTACACCTTC.

J is TRBJ2-1 and V is TRBV6-6, with D maybe TRBD2 (5 bases). Between the trimmed V and J ends, which lost 0 bases and 5 bases, there was a span of 8 bases. The germline gives CDR1 MNHNY, CDR2 SVGAGI (reference sequence). This CDR3 comprises 14 residues. The CDR3 bases are TGTGCCAGCAGTTACTCTTCGGAGGACAATGAGCAGTTCTTC. It encodes CASSYSSEDNEQFF.

The chain has TRBV7-2 and TRBJ1-2; tentative D call: TRBD1 (5 bases). Germline V lookup: CDR1 SGHTA, CDR2 FQGNSA. Trimming removed 3 bases from V and 3 bases from J, with 11 bases in between. This CDR3 is built from 14 residues. The CDR3 DNA sequence: TGTGCCAGCAGCTTGACGACAGAAGACTATGGCTACACCTTC. Amino acid sequence: CASSLTTEDYGYTF. The full variable domain, in which reference TRBV7-2 and TRBJ1-2 provide the parts outside the CDR3, is GAGVSQSPSNKVTEKGKDVELRCDPISGHTALYWYRQSLGQGLEFLIYFQGNSAPDKSGLPSDRFSAERTGGSVSTLTIQRTQQEDSAVYLCASSLTTEDYGYTFGSGTRLTVV.

The genes are TRBV15 and TRBJ2-5; TRBD2 matches 8 bases. Trimming cost V 0 bases and J 1 base; bases outside gene matches: 1. This CDR3 comprises 15 residues. CDR1 and CDR2 from the germline V gene are LNHNV and YYDKDF (reference sequence). The CDR3 DNA follows: TGTGCCACCAGCAGAGATCGGGAGGGCCAAGAGACCCAGTACTTC. Residues: CATSRDREGQETQYF.

The chain employs TRBV11-2 and TRBJ2-7; no clear D gene. The CDR3 runs to 13 residues. The V end was cut by 3 bases, the J end by 0 bases, with 6 bases between. Germline V CDR1 and CDR2: SGHAT, FQNNGV. The CDR3, as DNA: TGTGCCAGCAGCTTCTCCAGCTCCTACGAGCAGTACTTC. Translated: CASSFSSSYEQYF.

This chain links TRBV19 with TRBJ2-1, with 11 bases identical to TRBD2. Germline values: CDR1 LNHDA, CDR2 SQIVND (reference sequence). Trimming took 3 bases from V and 4 from J; bases not matched to a gene: 5. CDR3 length: 16 residues. In nucleotides, the CDR3 is TGTGCCAGTAGTATCGTGCCTAGCGGGGGGTACAATGAGCAGTTCTTC. Its protein product is CASSIVPSGGYNEQFF.

This clone was counted only a few times. This chain uses TRBV29-1 with TRBJ2-7, with 7 bases identical to TRBD2. This CDR3 has 13 amino acids. Germline V gives CDR1 SQVTM, CDR2 ANQGSEA. With V trimmed by 4 bases and J by 2 bases, 5 bases remained unmatched. CDR3 region: CSVVWTSAYEQYF. The DNA for the CDR3 is TGCAGCGTTGTCTGGACTAGTGCCTACGAGCAGTACTTC.

The rearrangement uses TRBV29-1 and TRBJ2-3; the match to TRBD2 covers 9 bases. V lost 0 bases and J lost 2; bases outside the gene matches: 9. The germline V gene has CDR1 SQVTM and CDR2 ANQGSEA. The CDR3 has 17 amino acids. The CDR3 region has the DNA TGCAGCGTTGAAGATGTAGCGGGGGCCCCAGCCACAGATACGCAGTATTTT. It translates to CSVEDVAGAPATDTQYF.

This rearrangement joins TRBV5-1 to TRBJ2-7; the D gene is possibly TRBD2 (5 bases). The germline V gene encodes CDR1 SGHRS and CDR2 YFSETQ. The V end lost 4 bases, the J end lost 6 bases, and 14 bases lay between the germline ends. The CDR3 runs 13 residues. The CDR3 protein is CASSLDPRGEQYF. DNA of the CDR3: TGCGCCAGCAGCCTGGACCCACGGGGCGAGCAGTACTTC.

The rearrangement uses TRBV29-1 and TRBJ2-2, with D uncertain. Germline lookup yields CDR1 SQVTM and CDR2 ANQGSEA. Deletions cut 5 bases from V and 7 bases from J, with 8 bases between. This CDR3 spans 11 amino acids. CDR3 amino acids: CSVFNGGELFF. CDR3 coding DNA: TGCAGCGTTTTTAATGGCGGGGAGCTGTTTTTT.

The J gene is TRBJ2-3, the V gene TRBV10-3, with a possible D match to TRBD1 (6 bases). The germline V gene has CDR1 ENHRY and CDR2 SYGVKD. Trimming pared 2 bases from V and 3 bases from J, leaving 12 bases between. The CDR3 totals 15 residues. The CDR3 loop reads CAISEDRLGTDTQYF. Here the CDR3 DNA reads TGTGCCATCAGTGAGGACAGGCTGGGGACAGATACGCAGTATTTT.

The chain combines TRBV9 with TRBJ2-4; D ambiguous. Germline V lookup: CDR1 SGDLS, CDR2 YYNGEE. V lost 3 bases and J lost 7, with 11 bases in between. The CDR3 has 13 residues. CDR3 loop: CASSGPAWNIQYF. The CDR3 coding sequence is TGTGCCAGCAGCGGTCCTGCGTGGAACATTCAGTACTTC.

This clone has a handful of counts. V is TRBV5-6 and J is TRBJ1-2, with TRBD1 matching 7 bases. The germline gives CDR1 SGHDT, CDR2 YYEEEE. The CDR3 covers 14 residues. After removal of 0 bases from V and 3 bases from J, the junction contained 2 bases not matched to a gene. The CDR3, as DNA: TGTGCCAGCAGCTTGGAGGGGGCCCACTATGGCTACACCTTC. Translation gives CASSLEGAHYGYTF.

V is TRBV6-5 and J is TRBJ1-6; D call uncertain. The CDR3 length is 15 residues. V was trimmed by 6 bases and J by 8 bases, leaving 17 bases between them. Germline CDR1 is MNHEY and CDR2 is SVGAGI. The CDR3 region is CASSHAVGTDSPLHF. In nucleotides, the CDR3 is TGTGCCAGCAGCCATGCTGTGGGAACGGATTCACCCCTCCACTTT.